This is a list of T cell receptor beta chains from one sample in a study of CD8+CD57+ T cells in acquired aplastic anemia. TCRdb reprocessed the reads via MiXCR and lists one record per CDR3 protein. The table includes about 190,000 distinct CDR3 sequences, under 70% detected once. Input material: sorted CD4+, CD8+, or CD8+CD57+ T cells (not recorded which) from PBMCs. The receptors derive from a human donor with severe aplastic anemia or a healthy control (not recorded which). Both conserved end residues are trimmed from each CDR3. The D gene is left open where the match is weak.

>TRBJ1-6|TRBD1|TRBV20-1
SAYLSSGTGVSALH
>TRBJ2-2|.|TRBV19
ASSIAGSGDAGELF
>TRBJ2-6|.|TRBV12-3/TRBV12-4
ASSSAGERTGGANVLT
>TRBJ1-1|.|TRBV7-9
ASSLGRTANEAF
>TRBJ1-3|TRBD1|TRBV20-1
SATLTGQLRGNTIY
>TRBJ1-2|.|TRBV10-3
AISQGGAPANYGYT
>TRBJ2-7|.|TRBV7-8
ASSLYRFSYEQY
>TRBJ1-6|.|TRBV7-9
ASSLGGGRVANSPLH
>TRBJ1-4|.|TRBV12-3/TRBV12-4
ASSATGKSNEKLF
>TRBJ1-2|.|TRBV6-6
ASSDNGYFYGYT
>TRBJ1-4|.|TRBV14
ASSQVGEYNEKLF
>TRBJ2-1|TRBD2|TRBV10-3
AISGGDGLAGGGFDNEQF
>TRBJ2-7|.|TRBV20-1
SARDSGTAAYEQY
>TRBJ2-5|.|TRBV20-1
SAHYETQY
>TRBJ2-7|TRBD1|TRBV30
AWSLASGQIYEQY
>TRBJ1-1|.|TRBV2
ASIEATSGRLDTEAF
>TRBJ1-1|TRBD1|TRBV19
ASSIGGTDTEAF
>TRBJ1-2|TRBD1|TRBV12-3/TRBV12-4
ASSRDRGKSGYT
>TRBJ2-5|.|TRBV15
ATSPRDSGYQETQY
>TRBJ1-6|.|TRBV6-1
ASTPGSPLH
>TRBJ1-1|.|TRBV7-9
ASSLIGAMNTEAF
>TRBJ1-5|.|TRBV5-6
ASSLRIREGKQPQH
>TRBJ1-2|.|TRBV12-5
ASSLAGDGYT
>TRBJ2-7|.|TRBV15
ATSRERADSYEQY
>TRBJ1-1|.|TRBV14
ASNDQLNTEAF
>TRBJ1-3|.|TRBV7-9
ASSFLSGTGGNTIY
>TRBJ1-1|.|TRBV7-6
ASSRDPLKAEAF
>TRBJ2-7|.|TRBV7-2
ASSLVTGPYEQY
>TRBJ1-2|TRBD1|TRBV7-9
ASSYRDRGLGEGYT
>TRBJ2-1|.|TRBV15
ASQGGGAPEQF
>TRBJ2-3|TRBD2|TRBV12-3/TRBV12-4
ASSFSGGAADTQY
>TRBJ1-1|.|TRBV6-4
ASSDSSAGDTEAF
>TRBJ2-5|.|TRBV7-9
ASSFTVSYSGPQETQY
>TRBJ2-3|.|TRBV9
ASSGGTVGIDTQY
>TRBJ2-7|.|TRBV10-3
AIRGSSYEQY
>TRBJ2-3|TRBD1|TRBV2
ASNGQGSDTQY
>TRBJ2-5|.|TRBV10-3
ASSPRIQETQY
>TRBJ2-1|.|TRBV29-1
SLAGTMKSYNEQF
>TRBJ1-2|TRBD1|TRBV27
ASSLMGGGQGYGYT
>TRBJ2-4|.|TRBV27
ASSTRGNIQY
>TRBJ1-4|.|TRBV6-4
ASSENSANEKLF
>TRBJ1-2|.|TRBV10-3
AISAELANYGYT
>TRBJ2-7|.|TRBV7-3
ASSSYRQDEQY
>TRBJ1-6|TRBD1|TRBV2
ASTLGQSPSPLH
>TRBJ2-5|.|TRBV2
ASVSRPQETQY
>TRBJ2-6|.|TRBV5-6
ASSFRVGGANVLT
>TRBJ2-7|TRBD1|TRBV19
ASSRGQGKNEQY
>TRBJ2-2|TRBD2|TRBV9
ASSAAGDTGELS
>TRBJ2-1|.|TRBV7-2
ASSPQTAYNEQF
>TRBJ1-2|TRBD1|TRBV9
ASNVEGQGSYGYT
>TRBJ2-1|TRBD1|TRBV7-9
ASSPIRGQEYNEQF